The 3 T cell receptor beta chains below were found in one sample sequenced in a study of cytomegalovirus exposure and HLA in healthy donors (dated by TCRdb to the late 2010s). Library preparation was by the immunoSEQ multiplex PCR assay. For the multiplex PCR, a mixture combining 60 forward primers for TCR Vbeta segments and 13 reverse primers for TCR Jbeta segments was used. What TCRdb holds here is the immuneACCESS table cut down to in-frame rearrangements. Part of the clones is not present; checked against another copy, under half of the missing clones reflect an unresolved V gene, and the others are unexplained. For this sample the table gives around 150,000 clones, of which 70% to 80% were detected only once. The ten largest clonotypes hold more than 1.3% of the sample. The sample was PBMCs. The receptors derive from a male donor in good health and CMV-seronegative.

The chain carries TRBV5-6 and TRBJ2-7; 12 bases align to TRBD2. The CDR3 runs to 15 residues. Germline V gene lookup returns CDR1 SGHDT and CDR2 YYEEEE. The J segment lost 5 bases and the V segment lost 3 bases, leaving 6 bases of the junction unmatched. The CDR3 DNA follows: TGTGCCAGCAGCTACCCTAGCGGGAGGGTCGACGAGCAGTACTTC. This translates into CASSYPSGRVDEQYF.

The J gene is TRBJ2-1, the V gene TRBV7-2; 9 bases fit TRBD1. This CDR3 region has 16 residues. Germline V lookup: CDR1 SGHTA, CDR2 FQGNSA. With V trimmed by 2 bases and J by 2 bases, 4 bases remained unmatched. The chain's CDR3 is CASSLSGQGAYNEQFF. The CDR3 bases are TGTGCCAGCAGCTTATCGGGACAGGGAGCCTACAATGAGCAGTTCTTC.

This clone appeared a single time. The chain links TRBV6-4 to TRBJ2-3; 8 bases align to TRBD2. V lost 2 bases to trimming and J lost 4 bases; unmatched junction nucleotides: 8. CDR1 and CDR2 (germline): MRHNA, SNTAGT. The CDR3 is 16 residues long. In DNA form, the CDR3 reads TGTGCCAGCAGTGACACAGGGACTAGAGGGCCAGATACGCAGTATTTT. This gives the protein CASSDTGTRGPDTQYF.